This T cell receptor (beta chain) was identified in a study of graft-versus-host responses after intestinal transplantation. As for the study in general: Each patient got anti-thymocyte globulin induction, then tacrolimus and steroids for roughly 3 years. Study outcomes and limitations: Early post-transplant declines in HvG were associated with peak levels of circulating GvH clones.

Libraries were prepared by immunoSEQ multiplex PCR; TCRdb keeps only in-frame clonotypes and omits some of them. The sample gives approximately 12,000 clones, 93% of which show up once; 20% is in the top ten. About this clone itself: The antigen is not known.

The CDR3 covers 14 residues. In germline, CDR1 is MNHNS, CDR2 SASEGT. The germline V and J ends were trimmed by 7 bases and 5 bases, with 15 bases remaining between them. V and J are TRBV6-1 and TRBJ2-1, with D perhaps matching TRBD1 (6 bases). The source of this sequence is a human patient who received an intestinal transplant, so some T cells may come from the graft donor. The input for sequencing was PBMCs, taken around 110 days after intestinal transplant. The CDR3 loop reads CASIRTAINNEQFF. CDR3 DNA: TGTGCCAGCATTCGGACAGCTATTAACAATGAGCAGTTCTTC.